A selection of T cell receptor beta chains follows, all from one sample in a study of cytomegalovirus exposure and HLA in healthy donors. Only in-frame clones appear in the TCRdb table, and some are missing; sequencing was by immunoSEQ multiplex PCR. Here the sample spans approximately 190,000 clones, 82% being singletons. The sequenced sample was PBMCs. The receptors derive from a boy between 2 and 10 years old in good health and CMV-seronegative. CDR3s include the opening cysteine and the closing phenylalanine or tryptophan. Fields, in order: V gene, CDR3 length, D gene, clone size, J gene, CDR3 protein, CDR3 DNA. A D gene is named only where the DNA matches it firmly. A clone size is listed for some rows: how often the clone was seen (once, few, many), or a class if it is expanded.

TRBV7-2	14	NA	few	TRBJ1-4	CASSLSATNEKLFF	TGTGCCAGCAGCTTATCCGCAACTAATGAAAAACTGTTTTTT
TRBV19	15	NA	once	TRBJ2-1	CASSISPTPYNEQFF	TGTGCCAGTAGTATCTCCCCTACCCCCTACAATGAGCAGTTCTTC
TRBV7-2	17	NA	once	TRBJ1-1	CASSLIGREGVNTEAFF	TGTGCCAGCAGCTTAATAGGTAGGGAGGGAGTGAACACTGAAGCTTTCTTT
TRBV11-2	13	NA	NA	TRBJ2-1	CASSGGARYEQFF	TGTGCCAGCAGCGGGGGGGCCCGCTATGAGCAGTTCTTC
TRBV7-9	14	TRBD1	NA	TRBJ1-1	CASSLGTGNTEAFF	TGTGCCAGCAGCTTAGGGACAGGAAACACTGAAGCTTTCTTT
TRBV25-1	16	TRBD1	NA	TRBJ2-4	CASSDIRDRGADSQYF	TGTGCCAGCAGTGATATCAGGGACAGGGGCGCGGACAGTCAGTACTTC
TRBV6-1	13	NA	few	TRBJ2-3	CASSAPGTDTQYF	TGTGCCAGCAGTGCCCCTGGCACAGATACGCAGTATTTT
TRBV7-9	12	NA	NA	TRBJ2-5	CASSPPSETQYF	TGTGCCAGCAGCCCCCCCTCGGAGACCCAGTACTTC
TRBV4-2	17	TRBD2	once	TRBJ2-3	CASSQRTSGGGTDTQYF	TGTGCCAGCAGCCAGAGGACTAGCGGGGGGGGAACAGATACGCAGTATTTT
TRBV6-6	14	TRBD1	NA	TRBJ1-4	CASTLGGAGEKLFF	TGTGCCAGCACTCTAGGGGGCGCGGGTGAAAAACTGTTTTTT
TRBV4-1	11	NA	few	TRBJ2-1	CASSHGTEQFF	TGCGCCAGCAGCCACGGGACAGAGCAGTTCTTC
TRBV6-1	20	TRBD1	once	TRBJ2-7	CASSEAWVGLGQGYSYEQYF	TGTGCCAGCAGTGAAGCGTGGGTGGGGCTCGGACAGGGCTACTCCTACGAGCAGTACTTC
TRBV11-2	13	NA	NA	TRBJ2-1	CASRVRDYNEQFF	TGTGCCAGCAGGGTCAGGGACTACAATGAGCAGTTCTTC
TRBV6-4	17	TRBD1	NA	TRBJ1-2	CASSVRRGHLHNYGYTF	TGTGCCAGCAGTGTTCGCAGGGGGCACTTGCATAACTATGGCTACACCTTC
TRBV6-6	15	TRBD2	NA	TRBJ2-7	CASSYSLAGGYEQYF	TGTGCCAGCAGTTACTCGCTAGCGGGGGGATACGAGCAGTACTTC
TRBV7-2	15	TRBD2	NA	TRBJ2-3	CASSSQSGGGDTQYF	TGTGCCAGCAGCTCCCAATCGGGGGGGGGAGATACGCAGTATTTT
TRBV18	17	NA	NA	TRBJ2-5	CASSPPSPRTSEETQYF	TGTGCCAGCTCACCACCATCACCTAGGACAAGTGAAGAGACCCAGTACTTC
TRBV11-2	13	NA	few	TRBJ2-7	CASSLVVYYEQYF	TGTGCCAGCAGCTTAGTCGTCTACTACGAGCAGTACTTC
TRBV9	17	NA	NA	TRBJ1-6	CASSGRGGTRNNSPLHF	TGTGCCAGCAGCGGCCGCGGGGGGACACGGAATAATTCACCCCTCCACTTT
TRBV6-1	15	TRBD2	NA	TRBJ2-1	CASRKRGAESNEQFF	TGTGCCAGCAGAAAGCGGGGGGCCGAGTCCAATGAGCAGTTCTTC
TRBV9	16	NA	few	TRBJ2-1	CASSVDAVARDNEQFF	TGTGCCAGCAGCGTAGACGCGGTCGCGAGGGACAATGAGCAGTTCTTC
TRBV7-6	14	NA	NA	TRBJ1-1	CASSLTHRDTEAFF	TGTGCCAGCAGCTTGACACACAGGGACACTGAAGCTTTCTTT
TRBV19	14	TRBD1	few	TRBJ1-2	CASTGDRGNYGYTF	TGTGCCAGTACCGGAGACAGGGGGAACTATGGCTACACCTTC
TRBV6-4	15	TRBD2	NA	TRBJ2-3	CASSPDGTSGDTQYF	TGTGCCAGCAGTCCCGATGGGACTAGCGGGGATACGCAGTATTTT
TRBV19	14	NA	NA	TRBJ1-5	CASSIWGGNQPQHF	TGTGCCAGTAGTATATGGGGAGGCAATCAGCCCCAGCATTTT
TRBV4-2	14	TRBD2	NA	TRBJ2-5	CASSPGTKQETQYF	TGTGCCAGCAGCCCCGGGACTAAACAAGAGACCCAGTACTTC
TRBV25-1	15	TRBD1	NA	TRBJ2-7	CASSEYRTGTYEQYF	TGTGCCAGCAGTGAATATCGGACAGGGACCTACGAGCAGTACTTC
TRBV4-2	16	NA	NA	TRBJ1-2	CASSQVSVSSGDGYTF	TGTGCCAGCAGCCAAGTGTCGGTGTCATCAGGGGATGGCTACACCTTC
TRBV10-3	16	NA	NA	TRBJ2-5	CAISPEGLPAGETQYF	TGTGCCATCAGTCCCGAGGGACTGCCTGCGGGCGAGACCCAGTACTTC
TRBV19	15	TRBD1	NA	TRBJ1-6	CASSTQQGARSPLHF	TGTGCCAGTAGTACCCAACAGGGGGCGCGTTCACCCCTCCACTTT
TRBV7-9	15	TRBD1	NA	TRBJ2-7	CASSLAGQGPYEQYF	TGTGCCAGCAGCTTAGCGGGACAGGGCCCCTACGAGCAGTACTTC
TRBV19	16	NA	NA	TRBJ1-5	CASSIDWGGSNQPQHF	TGTGCCAGTAGTATAGATTGGGGAGGCAGCAATCAGCCCCAGCATTTT
TRBV2	12	NA	NA	TRBJ1-2	CASTRTGMGYTF	TGTGCCAGCACCCGAACCGGGATGGGCTACACCTTC